The present entry profiles one T cell receptor (beta chain) with its context. No antigen is known for it. A sample-barcoded 5' primer and a J-beta primer mix were used in a second PCR of about 6 to 12 cycles. No fewer than 3 million CDR3-containing paired-end reads came from each sample. TCRdb reanalysed the 5' RACE reads using MiXCR and keeps one entry per CDR3 protein. The table includes roughly 2 million distinct CDR3 sequences, just under 50% detected once. The data belong to a study of blood T cells in healthy people across ages. General study points: Donors of long life had a larger count of naive CD4+ cells and greater diversity than aged donors.

In germline, CDR1 is SGHDN, CDR2 FVKESK. The V and J ends lost 0 bases and 3 bases respectively, with 15 bases between them. The CDR3 runs to 16 residues. The sample comprised blood. This chain uses TRBV14 with TRBJ2-7; D ambiguous. This TCR was sampled from a woman in her forties in good health. The CDR3 here is CASSQDGQRSVYEQYF. CDR3 bases: TGTGCCAGCAGCCAAGATGGTCAGCGATCTGTCTACGAGCAGTACTTC. Full variable domain (rest looked up from reference TRBV14 and TRBJ2-7): EAGVTQFPSHSVIEKGQTVTLRCDPISGHDNLYWYRRVMGKEIKFLLHFVKESKQDESGMPNNRFLAERTGGTYSTLKVQPAELEDSGVYFCASSQDGQRSVYEQYFGPGTRLTVT.